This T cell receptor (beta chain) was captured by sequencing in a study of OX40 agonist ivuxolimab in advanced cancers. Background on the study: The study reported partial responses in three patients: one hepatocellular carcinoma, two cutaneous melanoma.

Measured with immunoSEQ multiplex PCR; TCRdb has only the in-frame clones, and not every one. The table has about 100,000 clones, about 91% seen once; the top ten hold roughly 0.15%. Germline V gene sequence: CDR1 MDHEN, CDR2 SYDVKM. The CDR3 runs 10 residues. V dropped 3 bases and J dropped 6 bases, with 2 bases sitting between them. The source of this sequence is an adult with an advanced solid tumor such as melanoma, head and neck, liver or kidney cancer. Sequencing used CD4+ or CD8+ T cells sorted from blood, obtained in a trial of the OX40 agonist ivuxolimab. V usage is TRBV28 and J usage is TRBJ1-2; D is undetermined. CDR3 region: CASSFNGYTF. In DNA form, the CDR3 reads TGTGCCAGCAGTTTTAATGGCTACACCTTC.